The rows below give T cell receptor beta chains drawn from one sample of a study of cytomegalovirus exposure and HLA in healthy donors. The table came from immunoSEQ multiplex PCR; TCRdb's copy has only in-frame clones and leaves some out. The sample includes over 150,000 clones, about 86% seen only once; the top ten take approximately 2%. The sequencing sample was made of PBMCs. The origin of the receptors is a human donor in good health. CDR3s include the opening cysteine and the closing phenylalanine or tryptophan. A D gene is named only where the DNA matches it firmly. Clone size is given for some rows only: seen once, a few or many times, or a class if the clone is expanded.

. . TRBJ1-1 TRBV5-1 CASRVSQENTEAFF TGCGCCAGCAGGGTGTCACAGGAGAACACTGAAGCTTTCTTT
TRBD1 . TRBJ1-2 TRBV9 CASSVERRGQGYGYTF TGTGCCAGCAGCGTAGAGCGGAGGGGGCAAGGCTATGGCTACACCTTC
. . TRBJ1-2 TRBV7-2 CASSLVPEDYGYTF TGTGCCAGCAGCTTAGTTCCAGAAGACTATGGCTACACCTTC
. . TRBJ2-5 TRBV11-2 CASSLVSGEETQYF TGTGCCAGCAGCTTAGTTTCGGGGGAAGAGACCCAGTACTTC
TRBD2 . TRBJ2-2 TRBV5-4 CASSLDQRGSTGELFF TGTGCCAGCAGCTTGGATCAGCGGGGGAGTACCGGGGAGCTGTTTTTT
TRBD2 once TRBJ2-5 TRBV27 CASARTSGGQETQYF TGTGCCAGCGCCCGGACTAGCGGGGGCCAAGAGACCCAGTACTTC
. . TRBJ1-2 TRBV29-1 CSVEDSVHGYTF TGCAGCGTTGAAGATTCGGTTCATGGCTACACCTTC
TRBD2 . TRBJ2-7 TRBV5-1 CASSSVAGGTYEQYF TGCGCCAGCAGCTCGGTGGCGGGAGGTACCTACGAGCAGTACTTC
. . TRBJ1-5 TRBV11-2 CASSLDSGYSNQPQHF TGTGCCAGCAGCTTAGACTCGGGGTATAGCAATCAGCCCCAGCATTTT
. . TRBJ1-1 TRBV18 CASSPRPMGAEAFF TGTGCCAGCTCACCAAGACCGATGGGGGCCGAAGCTTTCTTT
TRBD1 . TRBJ2-7 TRBV27 CASSAPGQGTYEQYF TGTGCCAGCAGTGCCCCGGGACAGGGCACATACGAGCAGTACTTC
. . TRBJ2-7 TRBV7-9 CASSSSRGSYEQYF TGTGCCAGCAGCTCCTCTAGGGGGAGCTACGAGCAGTACTTC
. . TRBJ1-2 TRBV7-2 CASSLIRYSYGYTF TGTGCCAGCAGCTTAATACGGTATTCCTATGGCTACACCTTC
TRBD2 . TRBJ2-2 TRBV6-5 CASRGLAGGSGELFF TGTGCCAGCAGAGGACTAGCGGGAGGATCCGGGGAGCTGTTTTTT
TRBD1 . TRBJ1-6 TRBV18 CASSPSTGLGNSPLHF TGTGCCAGCTCACCTTCGACAGGGCTTGGTAATTCACCCCTCCACTTT
TRBD1 . TRBJ1-5 TRBV7-6 CASSARDRGYQPQHF TGTGCCAGCAGCGCCCGGGACAGGGGATATCAGCCCCAGCATTTT
. once TRBJ2-1 TRBV25-1 CASSRGSSYNEQFF TGTGCCAGCAGCCGAGGATCCAGCTACAATGAGCAGTTCTTC
TRBD2 . TRBJ2-1 TRBV19 CASSIAGGPHEQFF TGTGCCAGTAGTATAGCGGGAGGGCCGCATGAGCAGTTCTTC
. . TRBJ1-1 TRBV18 CASSEDRGTEAFF TGTGCCAGCTCCGAGGATAGGGGGACTGAAGCTTTCTTT
. . TRBJ2-3 TRBV18 CASSPLAANKDTQYF TGTGCCAGCTCACCACTAGCGGCGAACAAAGATACGCAGTATTTT
. . TRBJ1-2 TRBV4-1 CASSQDPGVINYGYTF TGCGCCAGCAGCCAAGATCCGGGGGTGATTAACTATGGCTACACCTTC
TRBD1 . TRBJ1-4 TRBV7-8 CASSMTGKTNEKLFF TGTGCCAGCAGCATGACAGGGAAAACTAATGAAAAACTGTTTTTT
. . TRBJ2-2 TRBV2 CASSPINTGELFF TGTGCCAGCAGTCCTATAAACACCGGGGAGCTGTTTTTT
. . TRBJ1-2 TRBV27 CASRTQGIGGYTF TGTGCCAGCAGGACCCAGGGAATTGGCGGCTACACCTTC
. . TRBJ2-6 TRBV9 CASSALGPLGANVLTF TGTGCCAGCAGCGCTCTTGGGCCGTTGGGGGCCAACGTCCTGACTTTC
. . TRBJ1-1 TRBV7-3 CASSFKGVGKGGVNTEAFF TGTGCCAGCAGCTTTAAGGGAGTGGGGAAAGGCGGGGTGAACACTGAAGCTTTCTTT
TRBD2 . TRBJ2-2 TRBV5-6 CASSRGGLAGVGTGELFF TGTGCCAGCAGCCGAGGGGGACTAGCGGGAGTGGGGACCGGGGAGCTGTTTTTT
. . TRBJ1-5 TRBV19 CASSMSENQPQHF TGTGCCAGTAGTATGTCGGAGAATCAGCCCCAGCATTTT
TRBD1 . TRBJ1-6 TRBV7-9 CASSFTGAPLHF TGTGCCAGCAGTTTTACAGGGGCACCCCTCCACTTT
. . TRBJ2-7 TRBV25-1 CASSVAMGYEQYF TGTGCCAGCAGTGTAGCGATGGGCTACGAGCAGTACTTC
. . TRBJ1-2 TRBV29-1 CSVEDRDTDYGYTF TGCAGCGTTGAAGACCGAGACACAGACTATGGCTACACCTTC
TRBD1 . TRBJ1-1 TRBV18 CASSPRDRSMNTEAFF TGTGCCAGCTCACCAAGGGACAGGTCCATGAACACTGAAGCTTTCTTT
TRBD1 . TRBJ2-7 TRBV28 CASRRQGDIEQYF TGTGCCAGCAGGCGACAGGGGGATATCGAGCAGTACTTC
TRBD2 . TRBJ2-7 TRBV7-2 CASSLGTGGPYEQYF TGTGCCAGCAGCTTAGGAACGGGGGGGCCCTACGAGCAGTACTTC
. once TRBJ2-7 TRBV30 CAWSGSYSYEQYF TGTGCCTGGAGTGGCAGTTACTCCTACGAGCAGTACTTC
TRBD1 . TRBJ2-2 TRBV7-8 CASSFRQGARYTGELFF TGTGCCAGCAGCTTCCGACAGGGGGCGCGGTACACCGGGGAGCTGTTTTTT
. . TRBJ2-1 TRBV18 CASSPGSAIWLWGGFYEQFF TGTGCCAGCTCACCAGGATCGGCAATCTGGTTATGGGGGGGCTTCTATGAGCAGTTCTTC
. . TRBJ1-5 TRBV10-3 CATGTANQPQHF TGTGCCACCGGGACTGCCAATCAGCCCCAGCATTTT
. . TRBJ1-2 TRBV13 CASSSGGGLGYGYTF TGTGCCAGCAGCTCTGGGGGGGGCCTGGGGTATGGCTACACCTTC
TRBD2 . TRBJ2-2 TRBV29-1 CSVLTPGLANTGELFF TGCAGCGTTCTAACACCGGGACTAGCGAACACCGGGGAGCTGTTTTTT
TRBD1 once TRBJ1-2 TRBV15 CATSRDRVYGYTF TGTGCCACCAGCCGGGACAGGGTCTATGGCTACACCTTC
TRBD1 . TRBJ2-7 TRBV19 CASNPRQGSYEQYF TGTGCCAGTAACCCCAGACAGGGATCCTACGAGCAGTACTTC
TRBD1 . TRBJ1-2 TRBV15 CATSRGGQGYNYGYTF TGTGCCACCAGCAGAGGGGGACAGGGCTACAACTATGGCTACACCTTC
. . TRBJ1-5 TRBV6-4 CAELKGPDNQPQHF TGTGCCGAACTTAAGGGGCCCGACAATCAGCCCCAGCATTTT
TRBD2 . TRBJ2-7 TRBV7-3 CASGRVEGEQYF TGTGCCAGCGGGAGGGTAGAGGGCGAGCAGTACTTC
TRBD2 . TRBJ2-7 TRBV11-2 CASSLGWIMGREVVHEQYF TGTGCCAGCAGCTTAGGCTGGATCATGGGGCGGGAGGTGGTACACGAGCAGTACTTC
TRBD2 . TRBJ2-1 TRBV5-1 CASSTAGTSSYNEQFF TGCGCCAGCAGCACCGCCGGGACTAGCTCCTACAATGAGCAGTTCTTC
. . TRBJ2-7 TRBV19 CASSTPPSYEQYF TGTGCCAGTAGTACCCCCCCTTCCTACGAGCAGTACTTC
TRBD2 . TRBJ2-7 TRBV19 CASRSWTSEQYF TGTGCCAGTAGAAGCTGGACTAGCGAGCAGTACTTC
TRBD1 . TRBJ1-5 TRBV2 CASSFQGQGKPQHF TGTGCCAGCAGTTTCCAGGGACAGGGGAAGCCCCAGCATTTT
TRBD1 . TRBJ1-2 TRBV18 CASSPDRDYGYTF TGTGCCAGCTCACCCGACAGGGACTATGGCTACACCTTC
. . TRBJ2-7 TRBV11-2 CASSPRAVSYEQYF TGTGCCAGCAGCCCGCGAGCGGTGAGCTACGAGCAGTACTTC